Reported below is one T cell receptor beta chain. Its antigen is not known. At collection, donors were nominally healthy, but unrecorded immune exposures were probable. PCR primers comprised 60 Vbeta and 13 Jbeta primers. TCRdb's copy holds only in-frame clones and misses some; the assay was immunoSEQ multiplex PCR. The data contain 55,000 to 80,000 clones, around 82% of them singletons. These data are taken from a study of cytomegalovirus exposure and HLA in healthy donors. Study-level information: Sequencing of some 200 million T cells in an earlier analysis found about 120 million unique TCR beta sequences. General study points: Cytomegalovirus status, reportedly, was diagnosed with high specificity and sensitivity by the classifier.

V was shortened by 1 base and J by 1 base, with 20 bases between the two germline ends. Germline CDR1 SGHRS, CDR2 YFSETQ. The CDR3 extends over 18 amino acids. The receptor's source is a man younger than 35 in good health and CMV-seronegative. This chain connects TRBV5-1 to TRBJ1-1; possible D gene TRBD1, 5 bases. Input material: PBMCs. The CDR3 loop is CASSLWGEVGTGNTEAFF. The CDR3 bases are TGCGCCAGCAGCTTGTGGGGGGAGGTTGGGACGGGGAACACTGAAGCTTTCTTT. The variable domain in full, with the rest retrieved from reference TRBV5-1 and TRBJ1-1, is KAGVTQTPRYLIKTRGQQVTLSCSPISGHRSVSWYQQTPGQGLQFLFEYFSETQRNKGNFPGRFSGRQFSNSRSEMNVSTLELGDSALYLCASSLWGEVGTGNTEAFFGQGTRLTVV.